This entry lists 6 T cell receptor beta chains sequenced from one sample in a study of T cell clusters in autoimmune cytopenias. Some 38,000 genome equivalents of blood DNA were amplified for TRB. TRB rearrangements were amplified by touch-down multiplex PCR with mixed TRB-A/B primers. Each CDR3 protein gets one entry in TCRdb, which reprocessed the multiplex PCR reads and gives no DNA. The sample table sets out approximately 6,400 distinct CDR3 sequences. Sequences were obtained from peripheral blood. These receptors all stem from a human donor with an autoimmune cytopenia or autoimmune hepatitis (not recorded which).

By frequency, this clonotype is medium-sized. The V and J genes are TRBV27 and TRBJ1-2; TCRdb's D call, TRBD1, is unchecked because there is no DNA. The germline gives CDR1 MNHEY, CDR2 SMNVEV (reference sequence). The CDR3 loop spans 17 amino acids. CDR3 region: CASSFSGQGARSGGYTF.

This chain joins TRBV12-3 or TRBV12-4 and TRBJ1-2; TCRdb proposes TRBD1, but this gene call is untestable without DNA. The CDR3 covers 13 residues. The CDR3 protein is CASSSRGGQGYTF.

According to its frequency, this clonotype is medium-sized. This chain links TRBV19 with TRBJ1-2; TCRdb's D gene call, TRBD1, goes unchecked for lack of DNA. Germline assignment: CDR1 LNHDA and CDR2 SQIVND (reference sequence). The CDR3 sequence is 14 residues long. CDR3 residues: CASSKQGDIYGYTF.

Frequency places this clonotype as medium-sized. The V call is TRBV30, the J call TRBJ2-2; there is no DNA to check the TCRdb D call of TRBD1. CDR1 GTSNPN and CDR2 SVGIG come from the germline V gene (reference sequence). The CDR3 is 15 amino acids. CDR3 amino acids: CACSPGHANTGELFF.

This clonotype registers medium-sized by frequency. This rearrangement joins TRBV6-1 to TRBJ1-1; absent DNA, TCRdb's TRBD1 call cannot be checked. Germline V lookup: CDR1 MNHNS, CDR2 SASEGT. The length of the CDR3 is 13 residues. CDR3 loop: CASSYQDRTEAFF.

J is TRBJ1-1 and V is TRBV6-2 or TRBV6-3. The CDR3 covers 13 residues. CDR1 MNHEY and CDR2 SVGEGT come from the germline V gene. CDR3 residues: CASSYGRATEAFF.